This is a list of T cell receptor beta chains from one sample in a study of blood T cell repertoires in COVID-19. Sequenced by immunoSEQ multiplex PCR; TCRdb stores in-frame clones only, minus some. The sample shows about 140,000 clones, roughly 89% of them seen only once. The specimen sequenced was peripheral blood. The receptor set was obtained from a man aged 30 to 39 with COVID-19, enrolled during active disease. The CDR3 runs from the conserved cysteine through the conserved F or W. D genes are given only for firm matches. Size tells how often a clone was seen (once, few, many) or the class of an expanded clone, and some rows leave it out.

clone_size,j_call,v_call,d_call,cdr3_nt,cdr3_aa
NA,TRBJ1-2,TRBV11-2,NA,TGTGCCAGCAGCTTAAGGTTACAGGGACAAGATGGCTACACCTTC,CASSLRLQGQDGYTF
many,TRBJ2-2,TRBV9,NA,TGTGCCAGCAGCCCGTCCGTGACCGGGGAGCTGTTTTTT,CASSPSVTGELFF
few,TRBJ1-1,TRBV7-8,TRBD1,TGTGCCAGCAGCTTAGTAGGGGGCGGCACTGAAGCTTTCTTT,CASSLVGGGTEAFF
NA,TRBJ2-7,TRBV4-1,TRBD2,TGCGCCAGCAGCCAAGGATACCAACTAGCGTCCTCAACCTACGAGCAGTACTTC,CASSQGYQLASSTYEQYF
NA,TRBJ1-3,TRBV9,NA,TGTGCCAGCAGCTCAGGAAACACCATATATTTT,CASSSGNTIYF
NA,TRBJ1-1,TRBV7-3,NA,TGTGCCAGCAGCGTACAGGCGAACACTGAAGCTTTCTTT,CASSVQANTEAFF
NA,TRBJ2-5,TRBV5-1,TRBD1,TGCGCCAGCAGCTTGGGGCCAACAGGGGGCCAAGAGACCCAGTACTTC,CASSLGPTGGQETQYF
NA,TRBJ1-5,TRBV18,NA,TGTGCCAGCTCGGACGGGCAGGGTGGTCAGCCCCAGCATTTT,CASSDGQGGQPQHF
once,TRBJ1-1,TRBV12-3/TRBV12-4,NA,TGTGCCAGCAGTTTAGGGGCCCTTGAAGCTTTCTTT,CASSLGALEAFF
NA,TRBJ2-4,TRBV28,NA,TGTGCCAGCAGGGGCAGGGGCTTACTGAAAAACATTCAGTACTTC,CASRGRGLLKNIQYF
NA,TRBJ2-5,TRBV10-1,NA,TGCGCCAGCAGCCAACAGGGCCAGGAGACCCAGTACTTC,CASSQQGQETQYF
NA,TRBJ2-7,TRBV6-2/TRBV6-3,TRBD2,TGTGCCAGCAGTTACTGGGGACTAGCGGGAGGCCCTAACTCCTACGAGCAGTACTTC,CASSYWGLAGGPNSYEQYF
NA,TRBJ2-7,TRBV6-5,NA,TGTGCCAGCGAATTCGGCAGGGGCTACGAGCAGTACTTC,CASEFGRGYEQYF
NA,TRBJ1-3,TRBV10-3,NA,TGTGCCATCAGCCGGGAATTTGGAAACACCATATATTTT,CAISREFGNTIYF
NA,TRBJ2-7,TRBV7-8,NA,TGTGCCAGCAGCTCCCCAGGGGCCACCTACGAGCAGTACTTC,CASSSPGATYEQYF
NA,TRBJ2-7,TRBV18,TRBD1,TGTGCCAGCTCACCACCCGGGACAGGGGTGTACGAGCAGTACTTC,CASSPPGTGVYEQYF
NA,TRBJ1-2,TRBV6-6,NA,TGTGCCAGCAGTCGGACAGTAGCTAACTATGGCTACACCTTC,CASSRTVANYGYTF
NA,TRBJ1-4,TRBV19,NA,TGTGCCAGTAGTATAGGAGTGGGGAGAGAGAATGAAAAACTGTTTTTT,CASSIGVGRENEKLFF
few,TRBJ1-6,TRBV7-9,TRBD1,TGTGCCAGCAGCGGGACAGGGGGCTCACCCCTCCACTTT,CASSGTGGSPLHF
NA,TRBJ2-5,TRBV20-1,TRBD2,TGCAGTGCTAGTAGTAGGGCGGGAGGCGGGGAGACCCAGTACTTC,CSASSRAGGGETQYF
NA,TRBJ2-2,TRBV5-1,TRBD2,TGCGCCAGCAGTTTTGCGGGAGTTTTAACCGGGGAGCTGTTTTTT,CASSFAGVLTGELFF
NA,TRBJ1-1,TRBV19,NA,TGTGCCAGTAGGACAGGCGGCACTGAAGCTTTCTTT,CASRTGGTEAFF
NA,TRBJ1-3,TRBV27,NA,TGTGCCAGCAGCCCGGGTACCTCTGGAAACACCATATATTTT,CASSPGTSGNTIYF
NA,TRBJ1-3,TRBV2,NA,TGTGCCAGCAGTGAGGACAACGGAAACACCATATATTTT,CASSEDNGNTIYF
NA,TRBJ2-3,TRBV18,NA,TGTGCCAGCTCTAATACTTACACAGATACGCAGTATTTT,CASSNTYTDTQYF
NA,TRBJ2-7,TRBV2,NA,TGTGCCAGCAGTGCGCGGAGAGGCCCTATGTACGAGCAGTACTTC,CASSARRGPMYEQYF
NA,TRBJ1-1,TRBV5-1,NA,TGCGCCAGCAGCTGGGGGGGAATTCGGGGCACTGAAGCTTTCTTT,CASSWGGIRGTEAFF
NA,TRBJ1-2,TRBV7-9,NA,TGTGCCAGCAGCCGACCCACAGGGACTAATGGCTACACCTTC,CASSRPTGTNGYTF
NA,TRBJ1-1,TRBV5-6,TRBD1,TGTGCCAGCAGCCCGAGGGACAGGGTCCGGACTGAAGCTTTCTTT,CASSPRDRVRTEAFF
once,TRBJ2-5,TRBV28,TRBD2,TGTGCCAGCAGTCTTGGGACTAGCGGGAGGGCCAGGGAGACCCAGTACTTC,CASSLGTSGRARETQYF
few,TRBJ1-5,TRBV10-3,NA,TGTGCCATCAGTCGGACAGCCGATAGCAATCAGCCCCAGCATTTT,CAISRTADSNQPQHF
NA,TRBJ2-7,TRBV11-2,NA,TGTGCCAGCAGCTTAGGGGCTACCTACGAGCAGTACTTC,CASSLGATYEQYF
few,TRBJ2-1,TRBV5-4,TRBD2,TGTGCCAGCAGCTTGGCTAGCGGGAGACAATCCTACAATGAGCAGTTCTTC,CASSLASGRQSYNEQFF
NA,TRBJ2-7,TRBV3-1/TRBV3-2,NA,TGTGCCAGCAGCCAAGATGGGCAGGGCGCTCGCTACGAGCAGTACTTC,CASSQDGQGARYEQYF
NA,TRBJ2-5,TRBV15,TRBD2,TGTGCCACCAGCGCCCTAGCGGGAGGAAAAGAGACCCAGTACTTC,CATSALAGGKETQYF
NA,TRBJ1-1,TRBV6-5,NA,TGTGCCAGCAGTACAGGGACGGTTACTGAAGCTTTCTTT,CASSTGTVTEAFF